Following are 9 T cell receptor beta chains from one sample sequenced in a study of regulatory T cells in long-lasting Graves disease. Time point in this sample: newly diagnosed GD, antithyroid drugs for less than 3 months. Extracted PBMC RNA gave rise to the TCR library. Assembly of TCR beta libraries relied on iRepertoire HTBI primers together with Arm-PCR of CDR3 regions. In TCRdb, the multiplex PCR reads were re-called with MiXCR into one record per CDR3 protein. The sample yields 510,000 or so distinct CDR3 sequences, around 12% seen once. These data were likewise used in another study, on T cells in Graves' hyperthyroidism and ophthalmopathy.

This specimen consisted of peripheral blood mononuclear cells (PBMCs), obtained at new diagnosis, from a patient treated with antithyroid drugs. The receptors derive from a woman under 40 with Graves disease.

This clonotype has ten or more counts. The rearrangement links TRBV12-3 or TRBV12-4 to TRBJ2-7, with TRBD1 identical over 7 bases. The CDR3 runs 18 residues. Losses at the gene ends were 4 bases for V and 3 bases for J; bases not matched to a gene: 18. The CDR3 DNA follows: TGTGCCAGCAGTTCGGAACAAGACAGGGAGATCCCCCTCTACGAGCAGTACTTC. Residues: CASSSEQDREIPLYEQYF.

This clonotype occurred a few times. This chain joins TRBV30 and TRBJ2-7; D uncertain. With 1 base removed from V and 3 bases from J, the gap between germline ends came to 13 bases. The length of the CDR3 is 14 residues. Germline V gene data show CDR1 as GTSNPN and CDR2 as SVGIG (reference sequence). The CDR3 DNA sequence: TGTGCCTGGAGTGGCTTACAAGGCCTCTACGAGCAGTACTTC. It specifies CAWSGLQGLYEQYF.

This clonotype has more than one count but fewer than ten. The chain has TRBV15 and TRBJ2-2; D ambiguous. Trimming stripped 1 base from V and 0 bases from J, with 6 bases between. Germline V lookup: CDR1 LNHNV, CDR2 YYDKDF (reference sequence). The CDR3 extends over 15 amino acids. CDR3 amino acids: CATSRGSANTGELFF. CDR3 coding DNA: TGTGCCACCAGCAGAGGGTCCGCGAACACCGGGGAGCTGTTTTTT.

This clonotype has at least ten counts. CDR3 sequence: CASSLPPGGRGSYEQYF. CDR3 nucleotides: TGTGCCAGCAGTTTACCCCCCGGCGGCAGGGGCTCCTACGAGCAGTACTTC. This chain links TRBV28 with TRBJ2-7; D possibly corresponds to TRBD1 (6 bases). V lost 2 bases and J lost 0, with 17 bases in between. Germline loops: CDR1 MDHEN, CDR2 SYDVKM. CDR3 length: 17 amino acids.

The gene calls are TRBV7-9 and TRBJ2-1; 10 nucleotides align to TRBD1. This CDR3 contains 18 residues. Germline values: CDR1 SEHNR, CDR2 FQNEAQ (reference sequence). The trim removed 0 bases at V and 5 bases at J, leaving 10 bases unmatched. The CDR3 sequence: CASSLASGTGVRDNEQFF. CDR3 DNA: TGTGCCAGCAGCTTAGCATCCGGGACAGGGGTAAGGGACAATGAGCAGTTCTTC.

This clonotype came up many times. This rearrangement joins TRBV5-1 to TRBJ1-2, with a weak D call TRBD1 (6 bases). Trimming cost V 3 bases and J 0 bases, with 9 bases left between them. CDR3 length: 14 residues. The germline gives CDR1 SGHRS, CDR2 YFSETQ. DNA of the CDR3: TGCGCCAGCAGCTGGGACACTGCTAACTATGGCTACACCTTC. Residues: CASSWDTANYGYTF.

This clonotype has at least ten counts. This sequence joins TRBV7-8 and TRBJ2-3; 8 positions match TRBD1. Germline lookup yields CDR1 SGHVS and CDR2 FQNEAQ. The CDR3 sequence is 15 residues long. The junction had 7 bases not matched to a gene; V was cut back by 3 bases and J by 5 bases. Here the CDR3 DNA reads TGTGCCAGCAGCTTTGGACAGGGCGAAGGAGATACGCAGTATTTT. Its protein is CASSFGQGEGDTQYF.

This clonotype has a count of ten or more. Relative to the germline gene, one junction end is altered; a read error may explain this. In DNA, the CDR3 is TGTGCCAGCAGCAGGACTAGCGGGAGACTACCCTCGGTCTCTGGGGCCAACGTCCTGGCTTTC. It encodes CASSRTSGRLPSVSGANVLAF. This sequence joins TRBV12-3 or TRBV12-4 and TRBJ2-6, with 13 bases identical to TRBD2. The CDR3 has 21 amino acids.

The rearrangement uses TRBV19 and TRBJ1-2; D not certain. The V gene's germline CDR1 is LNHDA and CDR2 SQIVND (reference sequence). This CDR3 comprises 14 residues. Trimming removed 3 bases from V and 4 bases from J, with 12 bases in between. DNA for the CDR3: TGTGCCAGTAGTATGGCCAGCGGGCTCTATGGCTACACCTTC. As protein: CASSMASGLYGYTF. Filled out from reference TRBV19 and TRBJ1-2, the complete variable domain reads DGGITQSPKYLFRKEGQNVTLSCEQNLNHDAMYWYRQDPGQGLRLIYYSQIVNDFQKGDIAEGYSVSREKKESFPLTVTSAQKNPTAFYLCASSMASGLYGYTFGSGTRLTVV.